This entry lists 9 T cell receptor beta chains sequenced from one sample in a study of early T cells in non-severe SARS-CoV-2 infection. TCRdb analysed the 5' RACE reads with MiXCR anew, one entry per CDR3 protein. The sample has approximately 19,000 distinct CDR3 sequences; more than 5% are singletons. Sequencing was carried out using whole blood. Receptors originate from an adult who was a healthcare worker with PCR-confirmed SARS-CoV-2 infection or an uninfected control (not recorded which).

This clonotype is categorized as medium-sized (0.01 to 0.1%). The V call is TRBV27, the J call TRBJ1-6; the D gene is possibly TRBD1 (6 bases). V gave up 7 bases and J gave up 15 bases, with 16 bases separating them. The germline V gene has CDR1 MNHEY and CDR2 SMNVEV (reference sequence). This CDR3 region has 12 residues. CDR3 residues: CASTTGGGFLHF. For the CDR3, the DNA is TGTGCCAGCACCACCGGCGGGGGCTTCCTCCACTTT.

This clonotype appeared many times. The V gene is TRBV4-2, the J gene TRBJ1-1; unclear D gene. Trimming pared 3 bases from V and 1 base from J, leaving 9 bases between. Looked up from germline, CDR1 is LGHNA and CDR2 is YNFKEQ. This CDR3 comprises 14 residues. Here the CDR3 DNA reads TGTGCCAGCAGCCATATGCCGGGGAACACTGAAGCTTTCTTT. Encoded protein: CASSHMPGNTEAFF.

This clonotype came up many times. The gene calls are TRBV3-1 and TRBJ1-5; D is undetermined. The CDR3 runs to 17 residues. The germline CDR1 and CDR2 sequences are LGHDT and YNNKEL (reference sequence). Trimming cost V 0 bases and J 2 bases, with 14 bases left between them. The CDR3 reads CASSQDPFKLGNQPQHF. CDR3 DNA sequence: TGTGCCAGCAGCCAAGACCCTTTTAAGCTTGGCAATCAGCCCCAGCATTTT.

This clonotype was detected only a few times. The V call is TRBV10-3, the J call TRBJ2-3; 7 nucleotides match TRBD2. Germline CDR1 and CDR2: ENHRY and SYGVKD. This CDR3 region has 16 residues. V lost 0 bases, J lost 7 bases, and 10 bases stayed unmatched. CDR3: CAISESSGIPLNTQYF. The CDR3 nucleotides read TGTGCCATCAGTGAGTCGAGCGGGATACCACTTAATACGCAGTATTTT.

This clonotype is judged medium-sized (0.01 to 0.1%). The chain recombines TRBV12-3 or TRBV12-4 with TRBJ2-7; weak D call: TRBD2 (6 bases). The V end lost 5 bases, the J end lost 7 bases, and 9 bases lay between the germline ends. The CDR3 contains 11 residues. The CDR3 region has the DNA TGTGCCAGCAGTGGGGCGGGGGAGCAGTACTTC. Protein product: CASSGAGEQYF.

This clonotype came up many times. The chain combines TRBV12-3 or TRBV12-4 with TRBJ1-6; possible D gene TRBD1, 5 bases. The CDR3 loop spans 12 amino acids. V was pared by 6 bases and J by 10 bases, with 10 bases between. The CDR3 protein is CASRATVSPLHF. CDR3 bases: TGTGCCAGCAGGGCGACAGTCTCACCCCTCCACTTT.

This clonotype was counted many times. The chain joins TRBV6-6 to TRBJ2-7, with 7 bases matching TRBD1. There are 16 residues in the CDR3. The J segment lost 2 bases and the V segment lost 7 bases, leaving 14 bases of the junction unmatched. In germline, CDR1 is MNHNY, CDR2 SVGAGI (reference sequence). CDR3 DNA: TGTGCCAGCATCCCTCACCGGGACAGAGGGCCCTACGAGCAGTACTTC. Amino acid sequence: CASIPHRDRGPYEQYF.

This clonotype was counted between two and nine times. The rearrangement joins TRBV25-1 to TRBJ2-1; 9 nucleotides align to TRBD2. The CDR3 runs to 14 residues. Trimming removed 4 bases from V and 8 bases from J; junction bases left unmatched: 6. Germline V gene data show CDR1 as MGHDK and CDR2 as SYGVNS. The CDR3 sequence is CASSGGRAVDEQFF. The DNA of the CDR3 is TGTGCCAGCAGTGGCGGGAGGGCCGTGGATGAGCAGTTCTTC. Full variable domain (rest looked up from reference TRBV25-1 and TRBJ2-1): EADIYQTPRYLVIGTGKKITLECSQTMGHDKMYWYQQDPGMELHLIHYSYGVNSTEKGDLSSESTVSRIRTEHFPLTLESARPSHTSQYLCASSGGRAVDEQFFGPGTRLTVL.

Many counts were recorded for this clonotype. This sequence joins TRBV4-1 and TRBJ2-7; TRBD1 or TRBD2 may be the D gene (5 bases each). In germline, CDR1 is MGHRA, CDR2 YSYEKL. V was clipped by 4 bases and J by 6 bases, with 13 bases between them. This CDR3 is 13 amino acids long. In DNA, the CDR3 is TGCGCCAGCAGCCCAGCCCTTGGGGGCGAGCAGTACTTC. Translated: CASSPALGGEQYF.